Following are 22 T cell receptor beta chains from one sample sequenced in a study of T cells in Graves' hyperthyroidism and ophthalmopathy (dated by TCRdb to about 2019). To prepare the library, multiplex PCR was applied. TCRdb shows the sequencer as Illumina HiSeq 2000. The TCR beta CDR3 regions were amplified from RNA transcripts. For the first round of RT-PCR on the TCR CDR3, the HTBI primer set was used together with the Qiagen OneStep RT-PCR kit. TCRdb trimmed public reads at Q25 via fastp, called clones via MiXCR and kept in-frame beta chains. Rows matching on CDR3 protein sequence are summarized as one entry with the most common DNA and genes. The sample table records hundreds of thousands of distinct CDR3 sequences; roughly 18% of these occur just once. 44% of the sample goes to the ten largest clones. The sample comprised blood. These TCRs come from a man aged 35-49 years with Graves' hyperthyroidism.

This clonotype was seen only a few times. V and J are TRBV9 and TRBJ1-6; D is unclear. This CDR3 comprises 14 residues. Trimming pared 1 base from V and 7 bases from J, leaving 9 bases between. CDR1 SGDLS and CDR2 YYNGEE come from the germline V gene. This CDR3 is CASSVNTENSPLHF. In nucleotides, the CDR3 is TGTGCCAGCAGCGTAAATACAGAGAATTCACCCCTCCACTTT.

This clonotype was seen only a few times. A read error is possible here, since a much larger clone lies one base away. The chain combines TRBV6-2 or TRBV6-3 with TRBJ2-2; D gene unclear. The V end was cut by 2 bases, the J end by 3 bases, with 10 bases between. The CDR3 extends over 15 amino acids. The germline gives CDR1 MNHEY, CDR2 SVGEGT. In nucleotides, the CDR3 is TGTGCCAGCAGTTACAGGGCGGAGCACACCGGGGAGCTGTTTTTT. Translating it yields CASSYRAEHTGELFF.

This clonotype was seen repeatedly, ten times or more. CDR3 amino acids: CASSRGGATDEKLFF. CDR3 bases: TGCGCCAGCAGCCGTGGCGGGGCCACGGATGAAAAACTGTTTTTT. The V gene is TRBV5-1, the J gene TRBJ1-4; D is perhaps TRBD1 (5 bases). Germline CDR1 is SGHRS and CDR2 is YFSETQ. This CDR3 is built from 15 residues. The ends were cut back, 4 bases at V and 6 bases at J, with 16 bases in the middle.

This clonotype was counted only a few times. The CDR3 spells CATSKAGGTYNEQFF. The CDR3 DNA follows: TGTGCCACCAGTAAGGCGGGGGGAACCTACAATGAGCAGTTCTTC. The chain combines TRBV15 with TRBJ2-1, with 8 bases identical to TRBD2. The ends lost 6 bases at V and 2 bases at J; junction bases unmatched: 6. This CDR3 has 15 amino acids. Germline V gene data show CDR1 as LNHNV and CDR2 as YYDKDF (reference sequence).

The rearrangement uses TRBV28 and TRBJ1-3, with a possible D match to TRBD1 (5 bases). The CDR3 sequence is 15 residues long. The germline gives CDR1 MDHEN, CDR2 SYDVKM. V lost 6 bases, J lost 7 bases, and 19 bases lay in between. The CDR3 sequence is CASSLQEMRWNTIYF. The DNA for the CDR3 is TGTGCCAGCAGCCTACAGGAGATGAGATGGAACACCATATATTTT. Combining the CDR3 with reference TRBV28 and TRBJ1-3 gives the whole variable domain DVKVTQSSRYLVKRTGEKVFLECVQDMDHENMFWYRQDPGLGLRLIYFSYDVKMKEKGDIPEGYSVSREKKERFSLILESASTNQTSMYLCASSLQEMRWNTIYFGEGSWLTVV.

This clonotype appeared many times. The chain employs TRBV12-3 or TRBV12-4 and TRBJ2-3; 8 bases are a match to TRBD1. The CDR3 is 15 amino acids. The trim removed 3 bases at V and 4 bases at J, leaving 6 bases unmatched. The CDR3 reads CASSLGRGLPDTQYF. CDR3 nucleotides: TGTGCCAGCAGTTTGGGCAGGGGGCTACCAGATACGCAGTATTTT.

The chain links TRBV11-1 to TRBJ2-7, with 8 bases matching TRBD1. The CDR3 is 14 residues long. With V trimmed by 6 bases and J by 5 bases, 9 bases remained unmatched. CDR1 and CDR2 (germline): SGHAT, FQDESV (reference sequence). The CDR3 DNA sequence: TGTGCCAGCAGTAACCGGGACAGGTCCCACGAGCAGTACTTC. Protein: CASSNRDRSHEQYF. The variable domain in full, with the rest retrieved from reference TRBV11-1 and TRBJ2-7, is EAEVAQSPRYKITEKSQAVAFWCDPISGHATLYWYRQILGQGPELLVQFQDESVVDDSQLPKDRFSAERLKGVDSTLKIQPAELGDSAMYLCASSNRDRSHEQYFGPGTRLTVT.

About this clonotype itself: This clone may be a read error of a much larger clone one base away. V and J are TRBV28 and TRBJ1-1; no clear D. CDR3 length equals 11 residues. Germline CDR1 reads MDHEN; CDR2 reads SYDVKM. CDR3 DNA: TGTGCCGGCAGCGGACCCGTCGAAGCTTTCTTT. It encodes CAGSGPVEAFF. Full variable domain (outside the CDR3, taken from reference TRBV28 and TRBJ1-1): DVKVTQSSRYLVKRTGEKVFLECVQDMDHENMFWYRQDPGLGLRLIYFSYDVKMKEKGDIPEGYSVSREKKERFSLILESASTNQTSMYLCAGSGPVEAFFGQGTRLTVV.

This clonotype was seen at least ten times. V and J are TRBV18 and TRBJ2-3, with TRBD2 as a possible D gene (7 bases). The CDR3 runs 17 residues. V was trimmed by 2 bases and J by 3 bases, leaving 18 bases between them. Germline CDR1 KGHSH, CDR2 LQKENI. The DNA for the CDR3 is TGTGCCAGCTCACCATTCAGTGGGGGGGCCAAGACAGATACGCAGTATTTT. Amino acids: CASSPFSGGAKTDTQYF.

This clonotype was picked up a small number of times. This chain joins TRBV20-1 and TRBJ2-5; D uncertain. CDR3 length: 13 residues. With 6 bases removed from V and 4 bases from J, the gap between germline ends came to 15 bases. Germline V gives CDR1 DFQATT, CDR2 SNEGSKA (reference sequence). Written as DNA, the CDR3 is TGCAGTGCCAAATCCACCGCCGGAGAGACCCAGTACTTC. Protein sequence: CSAKSTAGETQYF.

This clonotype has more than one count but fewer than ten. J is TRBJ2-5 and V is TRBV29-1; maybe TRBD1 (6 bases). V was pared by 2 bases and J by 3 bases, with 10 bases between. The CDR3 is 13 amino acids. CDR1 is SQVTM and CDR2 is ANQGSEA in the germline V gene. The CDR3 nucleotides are TGCAGCGTTGAACCCAGGGGCGAAGAGACCCAGTACTTC. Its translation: CSVEPRGEETQYF.

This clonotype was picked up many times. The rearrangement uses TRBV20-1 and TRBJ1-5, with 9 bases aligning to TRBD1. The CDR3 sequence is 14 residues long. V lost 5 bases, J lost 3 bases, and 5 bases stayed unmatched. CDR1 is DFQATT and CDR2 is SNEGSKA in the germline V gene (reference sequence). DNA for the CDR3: TGCAGTGCTTACGGGACAGGGATCAATCAGCCCCAGCATTTT. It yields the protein CSAYGTGINQPQHF.

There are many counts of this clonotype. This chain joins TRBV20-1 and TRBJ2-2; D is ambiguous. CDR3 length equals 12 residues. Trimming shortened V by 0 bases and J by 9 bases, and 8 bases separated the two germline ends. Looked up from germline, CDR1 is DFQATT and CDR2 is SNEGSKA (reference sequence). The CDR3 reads CSARDPTWELFF. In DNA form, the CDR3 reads TGCAGTGCTAGAGATCCGACTTGGGAGCTGTTTTTT.

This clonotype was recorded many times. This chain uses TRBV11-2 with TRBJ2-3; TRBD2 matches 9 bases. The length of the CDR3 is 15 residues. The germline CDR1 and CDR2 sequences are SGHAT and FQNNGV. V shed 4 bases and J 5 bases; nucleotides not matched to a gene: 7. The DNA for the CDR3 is TGTGCCAGCAGCTCTAGCGGGGCGACCGAAGATACGCAGTATTTT. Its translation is CASSSSGATEDTQYF. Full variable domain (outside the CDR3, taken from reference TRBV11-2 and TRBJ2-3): EAGVAQSPRYKIIEKRQSVAFWCNPISGHATLYWYQQILGQGPKLLIQFQNNGVVDDSQLPKDRFSAERLKGVDSTLKIQPAKLEDSAVYLCASSSSGATEDTQYFGPGTRLTVL.

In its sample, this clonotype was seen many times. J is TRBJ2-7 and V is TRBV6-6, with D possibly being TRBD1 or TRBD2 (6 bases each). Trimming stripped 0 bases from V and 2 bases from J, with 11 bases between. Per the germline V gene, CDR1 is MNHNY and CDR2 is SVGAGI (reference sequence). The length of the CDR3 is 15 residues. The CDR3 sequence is CASSYSPRGPYEQYF. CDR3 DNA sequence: TGTGCCAGCAGTTACTCCCCACGGGGGCCCTACGAGCAGTACTTC.

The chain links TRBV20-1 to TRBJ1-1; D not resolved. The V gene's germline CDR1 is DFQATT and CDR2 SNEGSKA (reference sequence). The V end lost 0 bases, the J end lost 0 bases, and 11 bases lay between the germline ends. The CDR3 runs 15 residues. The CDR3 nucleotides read TGCAGTGCTAGAGATCGTAGGGCCTTGAACACTGAAGCTTTCTTT. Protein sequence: CSARDRRALNTEAFF.

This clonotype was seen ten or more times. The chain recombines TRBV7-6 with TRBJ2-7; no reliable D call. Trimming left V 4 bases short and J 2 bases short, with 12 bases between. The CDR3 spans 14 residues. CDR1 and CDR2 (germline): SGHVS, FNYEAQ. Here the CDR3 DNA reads TGTGCCAGCAGCTGGATACTGGCCACCTACGAGCAGTACTTC. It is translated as CASSWILATYEQYF.

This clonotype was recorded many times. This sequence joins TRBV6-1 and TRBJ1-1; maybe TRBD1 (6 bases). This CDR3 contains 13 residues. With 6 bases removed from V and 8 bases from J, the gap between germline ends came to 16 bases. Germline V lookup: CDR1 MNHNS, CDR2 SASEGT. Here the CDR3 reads CASRNQGGFEAFF. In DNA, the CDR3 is TGTGCCAGCAGAAACCAAGGGGGTTTCGAAGCTTTCTTT.

The CDR3 loop reads CATSETNRVGETQYF. The CDR3 nucleotides read TGTGCCACCAGTGAAACTAACAGGGTCGGAGAGACCCAGTACTTC. This chain uses TRBV24-1 with TRBJ2-5; D is perhaps TRBD1 (6 bases). The germline gives CDR1 KGHDR, CDR2 SFDVKD. This CDR3 contains 15 residues. V gave up 4 bases and J gave up 4 bases, with 15 bases separating them.

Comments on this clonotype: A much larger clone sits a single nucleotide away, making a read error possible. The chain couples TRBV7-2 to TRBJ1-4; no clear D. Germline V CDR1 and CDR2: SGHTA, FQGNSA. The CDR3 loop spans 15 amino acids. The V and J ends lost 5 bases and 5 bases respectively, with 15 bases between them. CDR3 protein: CASSNGEGGNEKLFF. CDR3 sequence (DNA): TGTGCCAGCAGCAACGGGGAGGGAGGGAATGAAAAACTGTTTTTT.

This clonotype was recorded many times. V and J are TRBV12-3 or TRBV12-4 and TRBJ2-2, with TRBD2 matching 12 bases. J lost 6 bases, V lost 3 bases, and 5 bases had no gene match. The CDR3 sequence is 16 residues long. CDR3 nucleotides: TGTGCCAGCAGTTTTCTAGCGGGGGGGCCCGCCGGGGAGCTGTTTTTT. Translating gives CASSFLAGGPAGELFF.

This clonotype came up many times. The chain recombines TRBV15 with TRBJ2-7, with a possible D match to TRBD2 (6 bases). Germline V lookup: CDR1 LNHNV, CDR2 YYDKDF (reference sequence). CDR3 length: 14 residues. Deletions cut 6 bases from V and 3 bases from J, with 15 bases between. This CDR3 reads CATSGPREDYEQYF. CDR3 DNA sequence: TGTGCCACCAGTGGACCGAGGGAGGACTACGAGCAGTACTTC.